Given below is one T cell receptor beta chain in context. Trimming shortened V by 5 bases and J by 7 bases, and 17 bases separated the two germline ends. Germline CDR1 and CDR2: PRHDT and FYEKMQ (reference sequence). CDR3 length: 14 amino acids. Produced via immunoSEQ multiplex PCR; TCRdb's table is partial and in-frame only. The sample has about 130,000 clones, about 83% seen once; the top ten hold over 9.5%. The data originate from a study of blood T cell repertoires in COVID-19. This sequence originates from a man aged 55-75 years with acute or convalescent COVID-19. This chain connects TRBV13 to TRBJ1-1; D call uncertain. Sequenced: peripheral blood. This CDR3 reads CASSLPGRGIEAFF. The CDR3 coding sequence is TGTGCCAGCAGCCTCCCCGGCCGAGGGATTGAAGCTTTCTTT.